This T cell receptor (beta chain) was profiled in a study of response to subunit inactivated influenza vaccine. TCRdb re-called the RT-PCR reads with MiXCR, one entry per CDR3 protein. The top ten clones hold under 3.5% of a sample with 500,000 to 700,000 distinct CDR3 sequences, under 30% of them seen once. V was clipped by 4 bases and J by 4 bases, with 15 bases between them. The CDR3 spans 14 residues. Germline V lookup: CDR1 SGHRS, CDR2 YFSETQ. This clonotype was picked up a small number of times. What it binds is not known. Study-wide points: The authors offered the suggestion that each seasonal influenza vaccination recruits few new T cells.

These data were also filed under a second study, of T cells expressing NK-cell markers. In that study: Generation of TCR beta cDNA was performed by 5'RACE template switching incorporating UMIs. Each of roughly 6 donors carried dominant NKG2C+ clonotypes accounting for about 1.0-7.5% of CD8+ T cells. It is unclear if expanded NKG2C-expressing clones target HCMV antigens.

This TCR derives from a man aged 45-65 years who received an inactivated influenza vaccine. Sequencing used CD4+ T cells sorted from PBMCs, obtained about 11 days after vaccination. This chain joins TRBV5-1 and TRBJ2-7, with D possibly TRBD2 on 6 matching bases. For the CDR3, the DNA is TGCGCCAGCAGCCGGGACTCAGGACTGTACGAGCAGTACTTC. Translated, it gives CASSRDSGLYEQYF.